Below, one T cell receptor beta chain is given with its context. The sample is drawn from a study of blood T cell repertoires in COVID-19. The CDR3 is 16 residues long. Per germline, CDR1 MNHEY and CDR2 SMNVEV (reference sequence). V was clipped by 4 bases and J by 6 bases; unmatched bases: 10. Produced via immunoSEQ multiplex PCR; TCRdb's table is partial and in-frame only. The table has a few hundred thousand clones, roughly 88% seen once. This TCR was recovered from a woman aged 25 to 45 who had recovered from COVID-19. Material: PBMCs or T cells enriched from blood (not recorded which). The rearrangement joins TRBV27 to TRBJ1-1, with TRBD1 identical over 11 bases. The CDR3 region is CASSSYLRTGGPEAFF. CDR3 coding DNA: TGTGCCAGCAGTTCGTATTTACGGACAGGGGGCCCTGAAGCTTTCTTT.